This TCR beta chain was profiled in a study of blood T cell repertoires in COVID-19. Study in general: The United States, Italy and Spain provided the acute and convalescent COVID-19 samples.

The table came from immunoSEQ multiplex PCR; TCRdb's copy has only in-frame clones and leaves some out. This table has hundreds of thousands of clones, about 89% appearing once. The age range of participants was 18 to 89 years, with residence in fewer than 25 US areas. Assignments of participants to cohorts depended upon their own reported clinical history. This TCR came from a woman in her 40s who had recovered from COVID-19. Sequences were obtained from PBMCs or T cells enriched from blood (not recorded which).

The CDR3 DNA follows: TGTGCCAGCAGTTACTTCGGGCTAGCGTCCTACAATGAGCAGTTCTTC. Translated, it gives CASSYFGLASYNEQFF. This chain joins TRBV6-2 or TRBV6-3 and TRBJ2-1; perhaps TRBD2 as D (6 bases). The CDR3 consists of 16 residues. Germline V CDR1 and CDR2: MNHEY, SVGEGT. Deletions cut 1 base from V and 1 base from J, with 11 bases between.